This T cell receptor beta chain derives from a study of T cell responses to AZD1222 COVID-19 vaccine. Some clones are missing from TCRdb's copy, which holds only in-frame ones; the method was immunoSEQ multiplex PCR. The sample lists 120,000 or so clones; just over 90% were seen once. Notes on the study in general: Reports indicate that nearly half of spike-specific TCRs are directed at unmutated variant regions. Clonal diversity may have been underestimated, and the donors were mostly white British, with more females than males. Spike-specific TCRs gained breadth and depth after people received two AZD1222 doses.

Germline V gives CDR1 SGHRS, CDR2 YFSETQ. With 3 bases clipped from V and 1 base from J, the junction kept 1 base outside the gene matches. This CDR3 has 14 amino acids. In regard to this clone: Its target is unknown. This sample includes further DNA sequences coding for the same CDR3.

V and J are TRBV5-1 and TRBJ2-1, with 7 bases fitting TRBD2. The sample in question was peripheral blood, obtained on day 0 of AZD1222 vaccination. The TCR was taken from an adult in good health. The CDR3 loop is CASSSSGSYNEQFF. The CDR3 DNA sequence: TGCGCCAGCAGCTCTAGCGGATCCTACAATGAGCAGTTCTTC. The whole variable domain, remainder taken from reference TRBV5-1 and TRBJ2-1, is KAGVTQTPRYLIKTRGQQVTLSCSPISGHRSVSWYQQTPGQGLQFLFEYFSETQRNKGNFPGRFSGRQFSNSRSEMNVSTLELGDSALYLCASSSSGSYNEQFFGPGTRLTVL.